A selection of T cell receptor beta chains follows, all from one sample in a study of T cell responses to AZD1222 COVID-19 vaccine. The assay was immunoSEQ multiplex PCR, and TCRdb's table has in-frame clones only and misses some. This table holds 95,000 to 150,000 clones, 88% found once. The sequenced sample was peripheral blood, obtained on day 0 of AZD1222 vaccination. Every receptor here comes from an adult in good health. CDR3s leave out the opening cysteine and the closing phenylalanine or tryptophan. Fields, in order: D gene, V gene, J gene, CDR3 protein. The D gene is left open where the match is weak.

-,TRBV4-1,TRBJ2-3,ASSRAPGTDTQY
-,TRBV7-2,TRBJ1-5,ASSLVENQPQH
-,TRBV27,TRBJ1-6,ASGRVDSPLH
-,TRBV10-3,TRBJ2-5,AISESARAEIRETQY
TRBD1,TRBV11-3,TRBJ1-1,ASSRGQGLGTEAF
-,TRBV5-4,TRBJ2-1,ASSADSGDQF
-,TRBV7-9,TRBJ2-1,ASSLGTPISYNEQF
TRBD1,TRBV5-1,TRBJ1-5,ASSPEGQGGQPQH
-,TRBV18,TRBJ1-5,ASSPPPSNQPQH
TRBD1,TRBV4-1,TRBJ1-5,ASSLGQGATPGNQPQH
-,TRBV6-5,TRBJ2-3,ASSYSPSGTDTQY
-,TRBV28,TRBJ1-2,ASSLSDSYYGYT
TRBD2,TRBV7-6,TRBJ2-1,ASSLRGKTSHNEQF
-,TRBV6-5,TRBJ1-3,ASSYLQGSSGNTIY
-,TRBV2,TRBJ2-2,ASTNRDTGELF
TRBD1,TRBV19,TRBJ1-5,ASSIVRDRPQPQH
-,TRBV7-3,TRBJ2-3,ASSRSPSTDTQY
-,TRBV28,TRBJ1-1,ASSNQGLTNTEAF
-,TRBV12-3/TRBV12-4,TRBJ1-5,ASSHPGQPQH
-,TRBV11-2,TRBJ1-1,ASSLDESQAF
TRBD1,TRBV2,TRBJ2-5,ASSGQGAGETQY
-,TRBV7-2,TRBJ2-5,ASSQSGAGETQY
TRBD1,TRBV5-8,TRBJ1-5,ASSLLTGGSQPQH
-,TRBV7-9,TRBJ2-7,ASSFSYEQY
-,TRBV25-1,TRBJ1-6,ASRRGTDSPLH
TRBD1,TRBV2,TRBJ1-1,ASRVQGAGTEAF
-,TRBV4-3,TRBJ2-3,ASSQDADPSTDTQY
-,TRBV3-1/TRBV3-2,TRBJ1-1,ASSLTENTEAF
-,TRBV18,TRBJ1-4,ASSPRGANEKLF
-,TRBV7-9,TRBJ2-3,ASSRVDRFTDTQY
-,TRBV7-2,TRBJ1-1,ASSLVGKGKRNTEAF
-,TRBV11-2,TRBJ1-2,ASSPQGLWGYT
-,TRBV6-5,TRBJ2-5,ASTHRVTSLETQY
-,TRBV29-1,TRBJ2-1,SVERDRDEQF
-,TRBV28,TRBJ1-3,AVGARAFGNTIY
TRBD1,TRBV18,TRBJ1-6,ASSQGQGGNSPLH
-,TRBV18,TRBJ2-7,ASSSYGFGDYEQY
TRBD1,TRBV7-8,TRBJ2-5,ASSLGTGGFLETQY
-,TRBV12-5,TRBJ1-2,ASGPDFTRGDGYT
TRBD1,TRBV6-2/TRBV6-3,TRBJ1-4,ASSKPGQGTEKLF
TRBD2,TRBV7-9,TRBJ2-2,ASSSGLVQGTGELF
-,TRBV6-1,TRBJ1-4,ASSDDLRNEKLF
-,TRBV2,TRBJ1-1,ANTREVNTEAF
-,TRBV3-1/TRBV3-2,TRBJ2-3,ASSHPLTTDTQY
TRBD1,TRBV27,TRBJ1-3,ASSFRGQALSGNTIY
-,TRBV20-1,TRBJ2-5,SAEPQETQY
TRBD1,TRBV6-6,TRBJ1-1,ASRPTGDYTEAF
-,TRBV5-6,TRBJ2-3,ASSLDSTDTQY
-,TRBV20-1,TRBJ2-5,SASKGTDGGQY